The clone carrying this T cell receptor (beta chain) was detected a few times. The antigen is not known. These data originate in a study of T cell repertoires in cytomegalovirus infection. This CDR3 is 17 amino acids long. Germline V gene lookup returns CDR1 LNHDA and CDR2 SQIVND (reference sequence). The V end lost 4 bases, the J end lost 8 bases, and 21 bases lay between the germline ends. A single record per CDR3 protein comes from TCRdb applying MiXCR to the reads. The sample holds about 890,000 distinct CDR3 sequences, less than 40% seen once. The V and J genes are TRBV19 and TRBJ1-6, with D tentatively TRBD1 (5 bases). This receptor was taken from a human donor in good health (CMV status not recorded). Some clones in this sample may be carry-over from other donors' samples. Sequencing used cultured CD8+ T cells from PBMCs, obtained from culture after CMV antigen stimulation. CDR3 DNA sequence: TGTGCCAGTAGTAAATTGGGGGATGGCAACTGGGATTCACCCCTCCACTTT. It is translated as CASSKLGDGNWDSPLHF.